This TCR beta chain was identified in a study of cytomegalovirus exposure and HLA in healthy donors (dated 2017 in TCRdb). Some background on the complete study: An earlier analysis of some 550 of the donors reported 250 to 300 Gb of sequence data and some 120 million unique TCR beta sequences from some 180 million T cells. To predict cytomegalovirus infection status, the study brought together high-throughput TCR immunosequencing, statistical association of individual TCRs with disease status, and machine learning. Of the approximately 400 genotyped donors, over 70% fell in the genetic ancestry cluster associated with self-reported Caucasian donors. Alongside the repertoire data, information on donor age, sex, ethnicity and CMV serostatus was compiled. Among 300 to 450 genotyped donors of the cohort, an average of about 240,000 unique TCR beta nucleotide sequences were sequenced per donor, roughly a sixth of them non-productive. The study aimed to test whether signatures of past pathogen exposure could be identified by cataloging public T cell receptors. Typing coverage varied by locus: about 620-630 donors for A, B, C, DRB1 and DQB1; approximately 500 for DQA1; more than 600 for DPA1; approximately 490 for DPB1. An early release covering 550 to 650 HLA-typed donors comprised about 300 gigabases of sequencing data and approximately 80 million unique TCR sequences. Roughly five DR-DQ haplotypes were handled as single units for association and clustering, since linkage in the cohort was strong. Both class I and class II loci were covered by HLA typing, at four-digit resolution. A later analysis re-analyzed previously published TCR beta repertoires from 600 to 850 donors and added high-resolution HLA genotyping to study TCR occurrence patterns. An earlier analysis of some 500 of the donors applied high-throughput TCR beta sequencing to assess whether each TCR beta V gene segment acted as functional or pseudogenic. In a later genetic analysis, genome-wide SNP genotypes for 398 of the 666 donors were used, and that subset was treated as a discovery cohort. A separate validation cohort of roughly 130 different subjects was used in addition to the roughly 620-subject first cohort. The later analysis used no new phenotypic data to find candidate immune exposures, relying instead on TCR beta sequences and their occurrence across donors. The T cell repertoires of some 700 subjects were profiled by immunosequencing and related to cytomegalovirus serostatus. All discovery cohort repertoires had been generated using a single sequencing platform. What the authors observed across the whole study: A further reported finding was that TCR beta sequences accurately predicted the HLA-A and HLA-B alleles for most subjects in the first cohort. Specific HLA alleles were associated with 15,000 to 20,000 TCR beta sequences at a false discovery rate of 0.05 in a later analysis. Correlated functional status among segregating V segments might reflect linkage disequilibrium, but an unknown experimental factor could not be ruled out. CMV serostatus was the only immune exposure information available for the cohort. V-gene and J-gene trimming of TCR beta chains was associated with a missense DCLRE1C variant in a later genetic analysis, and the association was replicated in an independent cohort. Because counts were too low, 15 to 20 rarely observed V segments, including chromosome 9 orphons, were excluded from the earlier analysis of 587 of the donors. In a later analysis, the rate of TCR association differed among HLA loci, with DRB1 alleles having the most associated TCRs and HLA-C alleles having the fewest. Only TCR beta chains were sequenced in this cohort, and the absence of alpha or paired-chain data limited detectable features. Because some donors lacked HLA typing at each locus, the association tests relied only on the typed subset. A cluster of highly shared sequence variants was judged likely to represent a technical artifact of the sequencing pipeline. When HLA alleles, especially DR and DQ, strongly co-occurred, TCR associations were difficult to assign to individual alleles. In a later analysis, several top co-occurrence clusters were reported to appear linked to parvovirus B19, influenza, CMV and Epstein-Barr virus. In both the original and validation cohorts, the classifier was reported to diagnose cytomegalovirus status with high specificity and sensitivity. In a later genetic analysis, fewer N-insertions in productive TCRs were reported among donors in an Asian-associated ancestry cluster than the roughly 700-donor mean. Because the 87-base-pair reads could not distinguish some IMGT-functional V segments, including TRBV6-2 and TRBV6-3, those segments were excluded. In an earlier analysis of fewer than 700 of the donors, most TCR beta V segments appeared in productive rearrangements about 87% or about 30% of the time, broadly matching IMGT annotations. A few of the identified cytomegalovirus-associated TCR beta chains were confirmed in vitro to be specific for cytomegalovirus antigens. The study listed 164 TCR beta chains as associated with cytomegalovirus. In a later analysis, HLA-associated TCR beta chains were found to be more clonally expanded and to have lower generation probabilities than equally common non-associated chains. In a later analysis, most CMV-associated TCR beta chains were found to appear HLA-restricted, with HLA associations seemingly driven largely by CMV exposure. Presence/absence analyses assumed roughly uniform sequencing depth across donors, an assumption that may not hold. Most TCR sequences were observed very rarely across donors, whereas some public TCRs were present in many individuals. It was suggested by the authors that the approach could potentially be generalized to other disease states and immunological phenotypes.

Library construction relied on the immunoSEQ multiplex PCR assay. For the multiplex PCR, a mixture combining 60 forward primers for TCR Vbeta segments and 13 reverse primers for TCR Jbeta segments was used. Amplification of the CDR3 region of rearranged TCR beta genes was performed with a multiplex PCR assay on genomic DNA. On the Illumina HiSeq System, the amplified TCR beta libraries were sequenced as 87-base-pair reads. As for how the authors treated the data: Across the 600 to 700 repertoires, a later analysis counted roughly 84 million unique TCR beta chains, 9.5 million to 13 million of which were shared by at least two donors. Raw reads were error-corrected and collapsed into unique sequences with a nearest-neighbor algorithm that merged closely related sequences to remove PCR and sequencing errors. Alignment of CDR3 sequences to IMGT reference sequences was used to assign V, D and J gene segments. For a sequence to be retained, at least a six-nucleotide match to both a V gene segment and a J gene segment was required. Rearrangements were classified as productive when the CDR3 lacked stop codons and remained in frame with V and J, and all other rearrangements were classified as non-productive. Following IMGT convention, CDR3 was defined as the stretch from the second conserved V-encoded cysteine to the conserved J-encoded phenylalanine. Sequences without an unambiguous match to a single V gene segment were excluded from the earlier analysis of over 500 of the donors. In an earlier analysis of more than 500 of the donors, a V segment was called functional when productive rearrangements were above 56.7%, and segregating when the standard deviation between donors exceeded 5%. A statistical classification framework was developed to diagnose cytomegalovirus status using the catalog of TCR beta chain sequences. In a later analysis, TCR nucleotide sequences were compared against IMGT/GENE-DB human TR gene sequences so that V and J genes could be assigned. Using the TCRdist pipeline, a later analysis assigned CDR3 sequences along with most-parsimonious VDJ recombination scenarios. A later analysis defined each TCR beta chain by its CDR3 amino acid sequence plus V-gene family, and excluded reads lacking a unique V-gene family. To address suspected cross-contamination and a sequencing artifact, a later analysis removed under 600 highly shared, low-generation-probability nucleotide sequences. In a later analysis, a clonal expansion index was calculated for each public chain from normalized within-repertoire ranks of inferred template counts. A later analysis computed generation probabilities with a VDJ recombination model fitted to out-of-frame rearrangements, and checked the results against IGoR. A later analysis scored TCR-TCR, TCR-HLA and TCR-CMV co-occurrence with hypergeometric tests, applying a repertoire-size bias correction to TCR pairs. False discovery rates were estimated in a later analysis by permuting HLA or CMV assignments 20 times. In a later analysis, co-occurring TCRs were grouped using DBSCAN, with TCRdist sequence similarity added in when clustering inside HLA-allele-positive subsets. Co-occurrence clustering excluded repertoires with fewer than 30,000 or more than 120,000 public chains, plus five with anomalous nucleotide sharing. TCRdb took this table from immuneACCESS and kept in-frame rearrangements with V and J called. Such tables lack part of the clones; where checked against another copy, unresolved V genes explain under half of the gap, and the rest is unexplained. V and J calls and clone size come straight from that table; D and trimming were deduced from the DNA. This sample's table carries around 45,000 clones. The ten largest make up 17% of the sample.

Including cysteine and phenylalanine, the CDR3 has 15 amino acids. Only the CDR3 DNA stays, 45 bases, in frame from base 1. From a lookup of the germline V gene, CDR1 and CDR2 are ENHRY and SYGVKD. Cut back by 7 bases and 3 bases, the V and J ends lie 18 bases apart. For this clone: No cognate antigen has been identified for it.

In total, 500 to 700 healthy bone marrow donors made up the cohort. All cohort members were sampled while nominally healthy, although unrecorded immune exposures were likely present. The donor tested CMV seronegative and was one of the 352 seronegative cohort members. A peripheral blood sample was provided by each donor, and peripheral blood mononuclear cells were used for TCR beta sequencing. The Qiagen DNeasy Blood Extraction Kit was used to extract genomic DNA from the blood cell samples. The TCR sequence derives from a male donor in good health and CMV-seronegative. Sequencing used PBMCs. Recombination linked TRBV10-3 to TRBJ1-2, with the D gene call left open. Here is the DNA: TGTGCCATCACCCCGGACGAGGGAAAAGACTATGGCTACACCTTC. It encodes CAITPDEGKDYGYTF.